This T cell receptor beta chain comes out of a study of OX40 agonist ivuxolimab in advanced cancers. Study results and limitations: Low clonal expansion, among the lowest seen, marked partial responders at 0.1-3.0 mg/kg. CD8+ T cells (on average) carried more expanded clones than CD4+ T cells.

Patients with a history of autoimmune disease or on systemic immunosuppression were excluded. Repertoires were generated with immunoSEQ multiplex PCR, while TCRdb's copy carries only in-frame clones and drops some. This sample has over 95,000 clones, with about 96% found just once. V lost 2 bases and J lost 8, with 17 bases in between. Germline V gene lookup returns CDR1 SGHDN and CDR2 FVKESK. CDR3 length: 15 residues. About this clone: Its antigen is unknown.

The chain is built from TRBV14 and TRBJ2-3; perhaps TRBD2 as D (5 bases). The input for sequencing was CD4+ or CD8+ T cells sorted from blood, taken in a trial of the OX40 agonist ivuxolimab. The clonotype comes from an adult with an advanced solid tumor such as melanoma, head and neck, liver or kidney cancer. CDR3 coding DNA: TGTGCCAGCAGCCAATCGGACCCGGGGTCGGTTACGCAGTATTTT. Protein sequence: CASSQSDPGSVTQYF.